One sample yielded the 21 T cell receptor beta chains listed below, sequenced in a study of T cell responses to AZD1222 COVID-19 vaccine. Clones were sequenced by immunoSEQ multiplex PCR, and TCRdb holds only the in-frame ones, with some missing. The repertoire holds around 110,000 clones, with approximately 90% as singletons. The input for sequencing was peripheral blood, taken on day 0 of AZD1222 vaccination. The receptors come from an adult in good health.

This clone was recorded only once. This sequence joins TRBV30 and TRBJ2-7, with D possibly TRBD2 on 6 matching bases. Looked up from germline, CDR1 is GTSNPN and CDR2 is SVGIG (reference sequence). CDR3 length: 14 residues. Trimming shortened V by 2 bases and J by 3 bases, and 14 bases separated the two germline ends. The DNA of the CDR3 is TGTGCCTGGAGTAGGAGGGGCCTCGGCTACGAGCAGTACTTC. Its translation is CAWSRRGLGYEQYF.

The genes are TRBV9 and TRBJ1-5; unclear D gene. This CDR3 has 14 residues. V was pared by 2 bases and J by 2 bases, with 8 bases between. Germline CDR1 SGDLS, CDR2 YYNGEE. In DNA, the CDR3 is TGTGCCAGCAGCGTCGGGTACGGCAATCAGCCCCAGCATTTT. This codes for CASSVGYGNQPQHF. The variable domain in full, with the rest retrieved from reference TRBV9 and TRBJ1-5, is DSGVTQTPKHLITATGQRVTLRCSPRSGDLSVYWYQQSLDQGLQFLIQYYNGEERAKGNILERFSAQQFPDLHSELNLSSLELGDSALYFCASSVGYGNQPQHFGDGTRLSIL.

The chain carries TRBV29-1 and TRBJ2-2, with D tentatively TRBD1 (6 bases). The CDR3 runs to 12 residues. Per germline, CDR1 SQVTM and CDR2 ANQGSEA. V was trimmed by 6 bases and J by 7 bases, leaving 12 bases between them. This CDR3 is CSVGQGHGELFF. CDR3 nucleotides: TGCAGCGTGGGGCAGGGGCACGGGGAGCTGTTTTTT.

The chain carries TRBV5-6 and TRBJ1-1; D gene uncertain. The CDR3 consists of 12 residues. Germline-derived CDR1 and CDR2 are SGHDT and YYEEEE. Trimming removed 0 bases from V and 3 bases from J, with 3 bases in between. The CDR3 nucleotides read TGTGCCAGCAGCTTGGAGGACACTGAAGCTTTCTTT. Translation gives CASSLEDTEAFF.

The chain carries TRBV19 and TRBJ1-1; possibly TRBD1 for D (5 bases). The CDR3 runs to 13 residues. CDR1 is LNHDA, CDR2 SQIVND, per germline (reference sequence). V lost 7 bases and J 0 bases, leaving 9 bases between the germline ends. CDR3 sequence: CASKWGMNTEAFF. Written as DNA, the CDR3 is TGTGCCAGTAAGTGGGGCATGAACACTGAAGCTTTCTTT.

J is TRBJ2-5 and V is TRBV7-2; D is ambiguous. The V end lost 3 bases, the J end lost 5 bases, and 10 bases lay between the germline ends. Germline lookup yields CDR1 SGHTA and CDR2 FQGNSA. The CDR3 loop spans 13 amino acids. Here the CDR3 DNA reads TGTGCCAGCAGCTTTGGCTGGTTGGAGACCCAGTACTTC. Amino acids: CASSFGWLETQYF.

This chain uses TRBV21-1 with TRBJ1-5. TRBV21-1 counts as a pseudogene. The CDR3 spans 13 residues. The CDR3 nucleotides read TGTGCCAGCCGAATGTTTATCGGGCAGCCCCAGCATTTT. It yields the protein CASRMFIGQPQHF.

The CDR3 nucleotides are TGTGCCAGCAGCCACGGGTCTAGCGGGCCGCAAGAGACCCAGTACTTC. Translating it yields CASSHGSSGPQETQYF. The chain has TRBV3-1 (or the pseudogene TRBV3-2) and TRBJ2-5; TRBD2 matches 8 bases. CDR3 size: 16 residues. Unmatched junction bases numbered 8, after V lost 3 bases and J lost 2 bases. The germline V gene has CDR1 LGHDT and CDR2 YNNKEL (reference sequence).

V and J are TRBV5-4 and TRBJ2-5; TRBD1 is a possible D gene (5 bases). V was trimmed by 0 bases and J by 0 bases, leaving 15 bases between them. From germline, CDR1 is SGHNT and CDR2 YYREEE (reference sequence). The CDR3 has 17 amino acids. The CDR3 here is CASSLAVSRAYQETQYF. Here the CDR3 DNA reads TGTGCCAGCAGCTTGGCCGTTAGCAGGGCTTACCAAGAGACCCAGTACTTC.

In this sample, this clone turned up once. This chain joins TRBV23-1 and TRBJ1-1; 7 bases map to TRBD1. TRBV23-1 is placed among ORFs of uncertain function. V lost 7 bases, J lost 4 bases, and 3 bases stayed unmatched. The CDR3 contains 12 residues. CDR3 sequence (DNA): TGCGCCAGCACAAGGGGGCGCACTGAAGCTTTCTTT. This gives the protein CASTRGRTEAFF.

In this sample, this clone turned up once. V and J are TRBV5-1 and TRBJ1-2, with 9 positions matching TRBD1. The germline V gene has CDR1 SGHRS and CDR2 YFSETQ. V dropped 4 bases and J dropped 4; count of bases not matched to a gene: 2. This CDR3 region has 13 residues. The CDR3 sequence is CASSLDRGYGYTF. The CDR3 nucleotides read TGCGCCAGCAGCCTGGACAGGGGCTATGGCTACACCTTC.

This chain joins TRBV19 and TRBJ1-2; weak D call: TRBD1 (5 bases). This CDR3 contains 15 residues. V dropped 4 bases and J dropped 8 bases, with 20 bases sitting between them. Germline-derived CDR1 and CDR2 are LNHDA and SQIVND (reference sequence). CDR3 protein: CASSTSWGGMEGYTF. CDR3 nucleotide sequence: TGTGCCAGTAGTACATCCTGGGGGGGAATGGAGGGCTACACCTTC.

The genes are TRBV19 and TRBJ2-3, with 13 bases matching TRBD2. Trimming cost V 8 bases and J 3 bases; bases outside gene matches: 5. The V gene's germline CDR1 is LNHDA and CDR2 SQIVND (reference sequence). The length of the CDR3 is 15 residues. The CDR3 spells CASSGLAGETDTQYF. CDR3 coding DNA: TGTGCCAGTTCTGGACTAGCGGGAGAGACAGATACGCAGTATTTT.

The chain uses TRBV9 and TRBJ2-3; D is possibly TRBD2 (6 bases). V lost 4 bases, J lost 2 bases, and 14 bases lay in between. Germline CDR1 is SGDLS and CDR2 is YYNGEE. The CDR3 loop spans 15 amino acids. The CDR3 spells CASSPSGGATDTQYF. In DNA, the CDR3 is TGTGCCAGCAGCCCCTCCGGCGGGGCCACAGATACGCAGTATTTT.

This clone was counted once. This chain connects TRBV18 to TRBJ2-1; the match to TRBD2 covers 11 bases. This CDR3 spans 17 amino acids. Germline V gives CDR1 KGHSH, CDR2 LQKENI. V was clipped by 0 bases and J by 6 bases; unmatched bases: 7. The CDR3 protein is CASSPPIATSGTNEQFF. The CDR3 DNA reads as TGTGCCAGCTCACCACCGATCGCGACTAGCGGGACCAATGAGCAGTTCTTC.

In its sample, this clone was seen once. V is TRBV5-4 and J is TRBJ2-5, with D tentatively TRBD2 (6 bases). V lost 0 bases and J 3 bases, leaving 12 bases between the germline ends. Germline CDR1 and CDR2: SGHNT and YYREEE (reference sequence). The CDR3 is 15 residues long. CDR3 protein: CASSLEASVKETQYF. CDR3 bases: TGTGCCAGCAGCTTGGAGGCTAGCGTAAAAGAGACCCAGTACTTC. Complete variable domain (other parts from reference TRBV5-4 and TRBJ2-5): ETGVTQSPTHLIKTRGQQVTLRCSSQSGHNTVSWYQQALGQGPQFIFQYYREEENGRGNFPPRFSGLQFPNYSSELNVNALELDDSALYLCASSLEASVKETQYFGPGTRLLVL.

This chain uses TRBV19 with TRBJ2-2, with D possibly being TRBD2 (5 bases). The CDR3 spans 15 residues. V was pared by 7 bases and J by 0 bases, with 12 bases between. The germline V gene encodes CDR1 LNHDA and CDR2 SQIVND (reference sequence). The CDR3 DNA reads as TGTGCCAGTACCCGCGAGCGGACGAACACCGGGGAGCTGTTTTTT. Residues: CASTRERTNTGELFF.

V usage is TRBV27 and J usage is TRBJ1-2; D not certain. CDR1 MNHEY and CDR2 SMNVEV come from the germline V gene (reference sequence). This CDR3 is 13 amino acids long. The V end lost 3 bases, the J end lost 5 bases, and 10 bases lay between the germline ends. CDR3 DNA sequence: TGTGCCAGCAGTTTGCGGGCCTCATATGGCTACACCTTC. Its translation: CASSLRASYGYTF.

The chain recombines TRBV7-2 with TRBJ1-1; no reliable D call. Trimming pared 1 base from V and 1 base from J, leaving 7 bases between. There are 14 residues in the CDR3. Germline V gives CDR1 SGHTA, CDR2 FQGNSA. This chain's CDR3 is CASSLVGTNTEAFF. The CDR3 DNA is TGTGCCAGCAGCTTAGTTGGAACGAACACTGAAGCTTTCTTT. The whole variable domain, remainder taken from reference TRBV7-2 and TRBJ1-1, is GAGVSQSPSNKVTEKGKDVELRCDPISGHTALYWYRQSLGQGLEFLIYFQGNSAPDKSGLPSDRFSAERTGGSVSTLTIQRTQQEDSAVYLCASSLVGTNTEAFFGQGTRLTVV.

The V and J genes are TRBV2 and TRBJ2-5; 13 nucleotides align to TRBD2. Germline trimming cut 6 bases from V and 5 bases from J; bases unmatched to any gene: 12. Germline loops: CDR1 SNHLY, CDR2 FYNNEI. The CDR3 length is 17 residues. The chain's CDR3 is CASRTGTSGVRGETQYF. The CDR3, as DNA: TGTGCCAGCAGGACCGGGACTAGCGGGGTGAGGGGGGAGACCCAGTACTTC.

The CDR3 region has the DNA TGTGCCAGCTGGGGGAGCAATCAGCCCCAGCATTTT. This encodes CASWGSNQPQHF. The chain combines TRBV19 with TRBJ1-5; possibly TRBD1 for D (5 bases). Trimming stripped 9 bases from V and 1 base from J, with 7 bases between. CDR1 is LNHDA, CDR2 SQIVND, per germline (reference sequence). The CDR3 has 12 residues. Combining the CDR3 with reference TRBV19 and TRBJ1-5 gives the whole variable domain DGGITQSPKYLFRKEGQNVTLSCEQNLNHDAMYWYRQDPGQGLRLIYYSQIVNDFQKGDIAEGYSVSREKKESFPLTVTSAQKNPTAFYLCASWGSNQPQHFGDGTRLSIL.